Shown below are 31 T cell receptor beta chains from a single sample sequenced in a study of blood T cell repertoires in COVID-19. TCRdb's copy holds only in-frame clones and misses some; the assay was immunoSEQ multiplex PCR. The repertoire holds fewer than 350,000 clones, about nine tenths seen once, with 4.5% to 6.5% in the top ten. Material for sequencing was PBMCs or T cells enriched from blood (not recorded which). These receptors were taken from a man aged 60 to 75 who had recovered from COVID-19.

V gene TRBV5-4 combines with J gene TRBJ2-3; 10 nucleotides match TRBD2. V lost 0 bases and J lost 3; bases outside the gene matches: 7. In germline, CDR1 is SGHNT, CDR2 YYREEE (reference sequence). This CDR3 contains 17 residues. In DNA form, the CDR3 reads TGTGCCAGCAGCTTGGGAGGGCCTAGCGGGAGTACAGATACGCAGTATTTT. Encoded protein: CASSLGGPSGSTDTQYF.

The chain carries TRBV6-2 or TRBV6-3 and TRBJ2-7, with TRBD2 identical over 11 bases. The CDR3 has 15 residues. Trimming took 6 bases from V and 0 from J; bases not matched to a gene: 4. Per the germline V gene, CDR1 is MNHEY and CDR2 is SVGEGT. The CDR3 DNA reads as TGTGCCAGCAGCTGGACTAGCGGGCCCTCCTACGAGCAGTACTTC. It specifies CASSWTSGPSYEQYF.

The J gene is TRBJ2-5, the V gene TRBV5-4, with TRBD2 identical over 15 bases. Per the germline V gene, CDR1 is SGHNT and CDR2 is YYREEE (reference sequence). The J segment lost 4 bases and the V segment lost 4 bases, leaving 5 bases of the junction unmatched. The CDR3 spans 16 residues. The CDR3 DNA follows: TGTGCCAGCAGCCATGGGACTAGCGGGAGGTTAGAGACCCAGTACTTC. It codes for CASSHGTSGRLETQYF.

This rearrangement joins TRBV5-6 to TRBJ2-1, with a weak D call TRBD1 (7 bases). The germline CDR1 and CDR2 sequences are SGHDT and YYEEEE. Trimming took off 6 bases at V and 7 bases at J, with 14 bases between the two ends. The CDR3 has 13 residues. In nucleotides, the CDR3 is TGTGCCAGCATCCAACCAGGGGGGAATGAGCAGTTCTTC. This sequence encodes CASIQPGGNEQFF.

This clone was picked up a small number of times. The chain uses TRBV19 and TRBJ1-1; D is perhaps TRBD1 (6 bases). The CDR3 runs to 13 residues. Trimming cost V 5 bases and J 5 bases, with 12 bases left between them. Germline assignment: CDR1 LNHDA and CDR2 SQIVND (reference sequence). The CDR3 nucleotides read TGTGCCAGTAGTCTCCACAGGGAAACTGAAGCTTTCTTT. As protein: CASSLHRETEAFF.

The chain links TRBV19 to TRBJ1-2, with D perhaps TRBD1 (5 bases). Germline lookup yields CDR1 LNHDA and CDR2 SQIVND (reference sequence). V was cut by 7 bases and J by 4 bases, with 13 bases left in between. The CDR3 has 13 amino acids. CDR3 sequence (DNA): TGTGCCAGTACGAAGAGACAGACCTATGGCTACACCTTC. Translation: CASTKRQTYGYTF.

V and J are TRBV5-4 and TRBJ1-6; no firm D call. The length of the CDR3 is 12 residues. Germline V gene data show CDR1 as SGHNT and CDR2 as YYREEE (reference sequence). V lost 0 bases, J lost 10 bases, and 5 bases lay in between. Here the CDR3 reads CASSLGRSPLHF. The CDR3 DNA reads TGTGCCAGCAGCTTGGGGAGGTCACCCCTCCACTTT.

This sequence joins TRBV11-2 and TRBJ2-7; the D is unclear. The CDR3 runs 13 residues. Trimming shortened V by 5 bases and J by 2 bases, and 10 bases separated the two germline ends. Germline V gene lookup returns CDR1 SGHAT and CDR2 FQNNGV. The CDR3 DNA follows: TGTGCCAGCAGCCTAGGCATAGCCTACGAGCAGTACTTC. Protein product: CASSLGIAYEQYF.

This rearrangement joins TRBV7-9 to TRBJ2-3, with D possibly matching TRBD1 (5 bases). The length of the CDR3 is 16 residues. CDR1 and CDR2 from the germline V gene are SEHNR and FQNEAQ (reference sequence). The ends were cut back, 4 bases at V and 1 base at J, with 15 bases in the middle. Here the CDR3 reads CASSSGAESRTDTQYF. The CDR3 DNA sequence: TGTGCCAGCAGCTCTGGGGCCGAATCACGCACAGATACGCAGTATTTT.

The V call is TRBV28, the J call TRBJ2-5, with 12 bases lining up with TRBD2. The V gene end was trimmed by 6 bases and the J gene end by 7 bases; junction bases not matched to a gene: 9. CDR3 length equals 15 residues. The germline V gene has CDR1 MDHEN and CDR2 SYDVKM. CDR3 nucleotide sequence: TGTGCCAGCAGGACCCTACTAGCGGGAGGCGGGACCCAGTACTTC. Protein: CASRTLLAGGGTQYF.

This chain joins TRBV7-9 and TRBJ2-7; D gene ambiguous. The CDR3 has 11 residues. Trimming removed 5 bases from V and 6 bases from J, with 8 bases in between. Germline assignment: CDR1 SEHNR and CDR2 FQNEAQ (reference sequence). The CDR3 bases are TGTGCCAGCAGCACCTATGGCGAGCAGTACTTC. Translating it yields CASSTYGEQYF.

This clone was detected a few times. The chain couples TRBV5-1 to TRBJ2-2, with a possible D match to TRBD2 (5 bases). Germline CDR1 reads SGHRS; CDR2 reads YFSETQ. The V end lost 5 bases, the J end lost 0 bases, and 8 bases lay between the germline ends. The length of the CDR3 is 14 residues. The CDR3 DNA reads TGCGCCAGCAGACTAGTGACGAACACCGGGGAGCTGTTTTTT. It encodes CASRLVTNTGELFF. The full variable domain, with the rest looked up from reference TRBV5-1 and TRBJ2-2, is KAGVTQTPRYLIKTRGQQVTLSCSPISGHRSVSWYQQTPGQGLQFLFEYFSETQRNKGNFPGRFSGRQFSNSRSEMNVSTLELGDSALYLCASRLVTNTGELFFGEGSRLTVL.

The rearrangement uses TRBV6-6 and TRBJ2-6, with D possibly being TRBD2 (5 bases). V was clipped by 4 bases and J by 1 base, with 11 bases between them. The CDR3 is 16 amino acids. The V gene's germline CDR1 is MNHNY and CDR2 SVGAGI (reference sequence). The CDR3 DNA sequence: TGTGCCAGCAGTTTGTCTCGGAGGTCTGGGGCCAACGTCCTGACTTTC. Translation: CASSLSRRSGANVLTF.

The chain carries TRBV3-1 (or the pseudogene TRBV3-2) and TRBJ2-2, with TRBD2 identical over 13 bases. The CDR3 covers 21 residues. Germline values: CDR1 LGHDT, CDR2 YNNKEL (reference sequence). V trimming: 5 bases; J trimming: 7 bases; junction bases outside the gene matches: 22. CDR3 sequence reads: CASSYQRQRLTSGRVFGELFF. The CDR3 DNA reads TGTGCCAGCAGCTACCAACGACAGAGACTCACTAGCGGGAGGGTGTTCGGGGAGCTGTTTTTT.

This clone is a singleton in its sample. The V gene is TRBV28, the J gene TRBJ2-7; a weak D match, TRBD1 (5 bases). The germline gives CDR1 MDHEN, CDR2 SYDVKM. V was pared by 7 bases and J by 0 bases, with 10 bases between. The CDR3 runs to 13 residues. The CDR3 here is CASNLDSSYEQYF. In nucleotides, the CDR3 is TGTGCCAGCAATCTTGACAGCTCCTACGAGCAGTACTTC.

V and J are TRBV28 and TRBJ1-6; D remains unclear. Trimming left V 8 bases short and J 14 bases short, with 22 bases between. The CDR3 sequence is 14 residues long. Germline V gives CDR1 MDHEN, CDR2 SYDVKM. The CDR3 region is CASAHDKPFLTLHF. CDR3 nucleotide sequence: TGTGCCAGCGCGCATGATAAGCCCTTCTTAACCCTCCACTTT.

The chain links TRBV15 to TRBJ1-5; 8 bases agree with TRBD1. Trimming at V came to 3 bases and at J to 1 base, leaving 8 bases not matched to a gene. The CDR3 runs to 17 residues. Germline CDR1 LNHNV, CDR2 YYDKDF (reference sequence). The CDR3 DNA reads TGTGCCACCAGCAGCTACCAGACAGGGGTAAGCAATCAGCCCCAGCATTTT. Residues: CATSSYQTGVSNQPQHF. The whole variable domain, filled in from reference TRBV15 and TRBJ1-5, reads DAMVIQNPRYQVTQFGKPVTLSCSQTLNHNVMYWYQQKSSQAPKLLFHYYDKDFNNEADTPDNFQSRRPNTSFCFLDIRSPGLGDTAMYLCATSSYQTGVSNQPQHFGDGTRLSIL.

This clone was found once. This rearrangement joins TRBV10-3 to TRBJ2-5; unclear D gene. From germline, CDR1 is ENHRY and CDR2 SYGVKD. This CDR3 is 14 amino acids long. The V end lost 0 bases, the J end lost 2 bases, and 7 bases lay between the germline ends. The CDR3 sequence: CAISESGSQETQYF. The DNA for the CDR3 is TGTGCCATCAGTGAGTCTGGCAGTCAAGAGACCCAGTACTTC.

The genes are TRBV6-5 and TRBJ2-5; no clear D gene. Trimming removed 2 bases from V and 3 bases from J, with 10 bases in between. CDR3 length equals 14 residues. The germline CDR1 and CDR2 sequences are MNHEY and SVGAGI. The CDR3 loop is CASSYVGLKETQYF. Here the CDR3 DNA reads TGTGCCAGCAGTTACGTTGGCTTGAAAGAGACCCAGTACTTC.

The chain is built from TRBV18 and TRBJ2-2, with 12 positions matching TRBD1. The CDR3 is 16 amino acids. Germline values: CDR1 KGHSH, CDR2 LQKENI. Losses at the gene ends were 3 bases for V and 7 bases for J; bases not matched to a gene: 6. CDR3 in DNA: TGTGCCAGCTCACCCCCGGGACAGGGGGCCGGCGGGGAGCTGTTTTTT. It is translated as CASSPPGQGAGGELFF.

Regarding this clone: Relative to the germline gene, one junction end is altered; a read error may explain this. This rearrangement joins TRBV7-2 to TRBJ2-1; perhaps TRBD2 as D (6 bases). This CDR3 comprises 13 residues. The germline gives CDR1 SGHTA, CDR2 FQGNSA. CDR3 coding DNA: TGTGCCAGCAGCGCTGGGGGGTACAGTGAGCAGTTCTTC. This codes for CASSAGGYSEQFF.

This chain uses TRBV7-9 with TRBJ1-4, with TRBD1 matching 7 bases. The CDR3 consists of 14 residues. The germline V gene encodes CDR1 SEHNR and CDR2 FQNEAQ (reference sequence). The ends lost 3 bases at V and 8 bases at J; junction bases unmatched: 6. CDR3 sequence reads: CASSFMQGDEKLFF. The CDR3 DNA sequence: TGTGCCAGCAGCTTCATGCAGGGGGACGAAAAACTGTTTTTT.

The genes are TRBV19 and TRBJ2-5; no firm D call. CDR1 and CDR2 from the germline V gene are LNHDA and SQIVND (reference sequence). The length of the CDR3 is 13 residues. V lost 5 bases, J lost 2 bases, and 9 bases lay in between. The CDR3 region is CASSFQKQETQYF. CDR3 DNA: TGTGCCAGTAGTTTTCAGAAACAAGAGACCCAGTACTTC.

The CDR3 nucleotides read TGTGCCAGCAGCCAAGATCCTGGACACTGGAATGAAAAACTGTTTTTT. Its translation is CASSQDPGHWNEKLFF. The V call is TRBV14, the J call TRBJ1-4; possible D gene TRBD1, 5 bases. The germline V and J ends were trimmed by 0 bases and 5 bases, with 13 bases remaining between them. Germline V gene sequence: CDR1 SGHDN, CDR2 FVKESK. CDR3 size: 16 residues.

J is TRBJ1-5 and V is TRBV19; D perhaps matches TRBD1 (6 bases). This CDR3 has 15 residues. V was clipped by 3 bases and J by 1 base, with 10 bases between them. From germline, CDR1 is LNHDA and CDR2 SQIVND (reference sequence). CDR3 sequence: CASSITQGSNQPQHF. CDR3 DNA: TGTGCCAGTAGTATTACTCAGGGGAGCAATCAGCCCCAGCATTTT. The complete variable domain, with remaining parts taken from reference TRBV19 and TRBJ1-5, reads DGGITQSPKYLFRKEGQNVTLSCEQNLNHDAMYWYRQDPGQGLRLIYYSQIVNDFQKGDIAEGYSVSREKKESFPLTVTSAQKNPTAFYLCASSITQGSNQPQHFGDGTRLSIL.

The chain combines TRBV18 with TRBJ2-7; perhaps TRBD2 as D (7 bases). V lost 3 bases to trimming and J lost 6 bases, with 21 bases between them. The CDR3 consists of 16 residues. Germline lookup yields CDR1 KGHSH and CDR2 LQKENI. The CDR3 nucleotides read TGTGCCAGCTCACCTCTATTGACGAGGGGGGGAAGCGAGCAGTACTTC. Translated, it gives CASSPLLTRGGSEQYF.

The chain has TRBV11-2 and TRBJ2-1, with 9 bases that match TRBD2. V gave up 5 bases and J gave up 4 bases; unmatched junction bases: 15. The CDR3 is made up of 18 amino acids. Germline loops: CDR1 SGHAT, CDR2 FQNNGV. The CDR3 nucleotides read TGTGCCAGCAGCCCAGGCCGGAGTAGCGGGAGTACGTACAATGAGCAGTTCTTC. Its protein is CASSPGRSSGSTYNEQFF.

The rearrangement joins TRBV3-1 (or the pseudogene TRBV3-2) to TRBJ1-2; TRBD1 is a possible D gene (5 bases). CDR3 length: 16 amino acids. Trimming shortened V by 2 bases and J by 2 bases, and 15 bases separated the two germline ends. Looked up from germline, CDR1 is LGHDT and CDR2 is YNNKEL (reference sequence). This CDR3 reads CASSQFIQAGNYGYTF. CDR3 coding DNA: TGTGCCAGCAGCCAATTCATTCAGGCAGGGAACTATGGCTACACCTTC.

The CDR3 bases are TGTGCCAGCAGTCTCCAGGGGATAGGTGAAAAACTGTTTTTT. This translates into CASSLQGIGEKLFF. The chain carries TRBV27 and TRBJ1-4; the D gene is possibly TRBD1 (6 bases). CDR1 and CDR2 from the germline V gene are MNHEY and SMNVEV (reference sequence). V lost 5 bases and J 7 bases, leaving 14 bases between the germline ends. This CDR3 is 14 amino acids long.

The chain recombines TRBV25-1 with TRBJ1-2; 9 bases line up with TRBD1. Per germline, CDR1 MGHDK and CDR2 SYGVNS. V lost 2 bases and J lost 4; bases outside the gene matches: 5. The CDR3 has 15 amino acids. CDR3 sequence reads: CASSEPGQGIYGYTF. CDR3 bases: TGTGCCAGCAGTGAACCGGGACAGGGAATCTATGGCTACACCTTC.

The chain uses TRBV2 and TRBJ1-1; 9 nucleotides agree with TRBD1. After removal of 4 bases from V and 6 bases from J, the junction contained 9 bases not matched to a gene. The CDR3 has 15 amino acids. From germline, CDR1 is SNHLY and CDR2 FYNNEI. CDR3 sequence reads: CASSAPTGGKAEAFF. CDR3 sequence (DNA): TGTGCCAGCAGTGCCCCGACAGGGGGGAAGGCTGAAGCTTTCTTT.